These 7 T cell receptor beta chains were all obtained from the same sample, sequenced in a study of radiation and T cells in renal cell carcinoma. Time point of the sample: blood 2 weeks post-SBRT. Treatment in this sample: 15 Gy SBRT to primary tumor, nephrectomy 4 weeks later. Libraries were prepared by immunoSEQ multiplex PCR; TCRdb keeps only in-frame clonotypes and omits some of them. Of about 58,000 clones listed, roughly four fifths are singletons. The sequencing here drew on blood, taken from a patient whose treatment included radiotherapy and nephrectomy. The source is a man aged 55-75 years with renal cell carcinoma.

The CDR3 loop is CASSQDRAGGGTDTQYF. CDR3 nucleotide sequence: TGTGCCAGCAGCCAAGACCGTGCGGGAGGGGGCACAGATACGCAGTATTTT. The J gene is TRBJ2-3, the V gene TRBV4-2; 9 nucleotides line up with TRBD2. Germline V CDR1 and CDR2: LGHNA, YNFKEQ. J was trimmed by 1 base and V by 0 bases; bases with no gene match: 5. The CDR3 extends over 17 amino acids.

This chain joins TRBV18 and TRBJ1-3; 12 bases agree with TRBD1. The J segment lost 2 bases and the V segment lost 3 bases, leaving 2 bases of the junction unmatched. CDR1 and CDR2 (germline): KGHSH, LQKENI. The CDR3 loop spans 16 amino acids. CDR3 residues: CASSPWDRGPGNTIYF. Written as DNA, the CDR3 is TGTGCCAGCTCACCCTGGGACAGGGGGCCTGGAAACACCATATATTTT.

V usage is TRBV6-1 and J usage is TRBJ2-7; 11 bases map to TRBD1. Trimming took 6 bases from V and 0 from J; bases not matched to a gene: 4. The CDR3 loop spans 15 amino acids. Germline lookup yields CDR1 MNHNS and CDR2 SASEGT. The CDR3 spells CASRPGQGGSYEQYV. Here the CDR3 DNA reads TGTGCCAGCAGGCCGGGACAGGGGGGCTCCTACGAGCAGTACGTC.

The J gene is TRBJ1-5, the V gene TRBV19, with 11 bases identical to TRBD1. Germline assignment: CDR1 LNHDA and CDR2 SQIVND (reference sequence). The CDR3 is made up of 17 amino acids. J was trimmed by 0 bases and V by 4 bases; bases with no gene match: 5. CDR3 sequence: CASSTRDRGNSNQPQHF. Here the CDR3 DNA reads TGTGCCAGTAGTACCCGGGACAGGGGGAATAGCAATCAGCCCCAGCATTTT.

The chain joins TRBV25-1 to TRBJ1-6, with 7 bases matching TRBD1. The CDR3 is 18 residues long. J lost 7 bases, V lost 7 bases, and 19 bases had no gene match. Per the germline V gene, CDR1 is MGHDK and CDR2 is SYGVNS. CDR3 DNA: TGTGCCAGCACCCTAATTGGACAGGCAAAACGGCTAAATTCACCCCTCCACTTT. Translation gives CASTLIGQAKRLNSPLHF.

The chain is built from TRBV29-1 and TRBJ2-4, with D perhaps matching TRBD1 (5 bases). Deletions cut 1 base from V and 0 bases from J, with 10 bases between. The germline V gene encodes CDR1 SQVTM and CDR2 ANQGSEA. The CDR3 totals 15 residues. In DNA, the CDR3 is TGCAGCGTTGAAGTCCAGGGCGTAGCCAAAAACATTCAGTACTTC. Translating gives CSVEVQGVAKNIQYF. The variable domain in full, completed from reference TRBV29-1 and TRBJ2-4, reads SAVISQKPSRDICQRGTSLTIQCQVDSQVTMMFWYRQQPGQSLTLIATANQGSEATYESGFVIDKFPISRPNLTFSTLTVSNMSPEDSSIYLCSVEVQGVAKNIQYFGAGTRLSVL.

Many counts were recorded for this clone. V is TRBV18 and J is TRBJ2-1; 14 bases are shared with TRBD2. The CDR3 loop spans 15 amino acids. The germline CDR1 and CDR2 sequences are KGHSH and LQKENI. J lost 7 bases, V lost 3 bases, and 2 bases had no gene match. The CDR3 DNA reads as TGTGCCAGCTCACCCGGGACTAGCGGGAGAAATGAGCAGTTCTTC. Translating it yields CASSPGTSGRNEQFF.